The subject of this entry is one TCR beta chain. The repertoire was sequenced with immunoSEQ multiplex PCR; TCRdb's copy has only in-frame clones and lacks some. The sample records roughly 140,000 clones, roughly 89% being singletons. The data belong to a study of radiation and T cells in renal cell carcinoma. Study-level information: Nephrectomy followed 15 Gy stereotactic body radiation by 4 weeks.

V was shortened by 4 bases and J by 2 bases, with 14 bases between the two germline ends. CDR3 length equals 15 residues. CDR1 SGHVS and CDR2 FQNEAQ come from the germline V gene. Time point defined: blood 2 weeks post-SBRT. The treatment here: 15 Gy SBRT to primary tumor, nephrectomy 4 weeks later. The chain is built from TRBV7-8 and TRBJ1-2, with D possibly being TRBD1 (6 bases). Sequenced here: blood, sampled from a patient whose treatment included radiotherapy and nephrectomy. The clonotype comes from a woman aged 50 to 60 with renal cell carcinoma. The CDR3 is CASSSLGRGNYGYTF. The CDR3 DNA reads TGTGCCAGCAGCTCCTTGGGGAGGGGGAACTATGGCTACACCTTC.